A single sample gave rise to the 5 T cell receptor beta chains below, sequenced in a study of blood T cell repertoires in COVID-19. Sequenced by immunoSEQ multiplex PCR; TCRdb stores in-frame clones only, minus some. The sample holds fewer than 300,000 clones, approximately 90% seen once. The specimen sequenced was peripheral blood. The receptors shown here come from a man aged 25 to 40 with acute or convalescent COVID-19.

The chain has TRBV11-2 and TRBJ2-1; weak D call: TRBD1 (6 bases). V was clipped by 6 bases and J by 11 bases, with 14 bases between them. The CDR3 totals 12 residues. Germline values: CDR1 SGHAT, CDR2 FQNNGV. CDR3 nucleotide sequence: TGTGCCAGCAGACGCAGACAGGATAAGCAGTTCTTC. It codes for CASRRRQDKQFF.

The chain combines TRBV6-5 with TRBJ2-5; 9 bases are a match to TRBD1. Germline V lookup: CDR1 MNHEY, CDR2 SVGAGI. Trimming at V came to 6 bases and at J to 7 bases, leaving 12 bases not matched to a gene. This CDR3 spans 15 amino acids. CDR3 DNA: TGTGCCAGCAGGGCCGGACAGGGGCCCAGTGGGACCCAGTACTTC. As protein: CASRAGQGPSGTQYF.

The CDR3 DNA reads TGTGCCAGCTCGAGGCCGGACAGGGGGAACGAGCAGTACTTC. Amino acid sequence: CASSRPDRGNEQYF. The chain employs TRBV27 and TRBJ2-7; 10 bases agree with TRBD1. V lost 8 bases, J lost 5 bases, and 9 bases stayed unmatched. Germline V gene lookup returns CDR1 MNHEY and CDR2 SMNVEV (reference sequence). The CDR3 contains 14 residues.

The V and J genes are TRBV15 and TRBJ1-6; D not resolved. V was cut by 6 bases and J by 9 bases, with 9 bases left in between. Per the germline V gene, CDR1 is LNHNV and CDR2 is YYDKDF (reference sequence). This CDR3 contains 12 residues. CDR3 sequence reads: CATSMYSSPLHF. As DNA, the CDR3 is TGTGCCACCAGTATGTATTCTTCACCCCTCCACTTT.

V is TRBV7-2 and J is TRBJ2-7; D is possibly TRBD1 (8 bases). This CDR3 has 15 amino acids. V lost 4 bases, J lost 4 bases, and 17 bases lay in between. Per the germline V gene, CDR1 is SGHTA and CDR2 is FQGNSA. As DNA, the CDR3 is TGTGCCAGCAGCTCCTTAACAGGGGGGGGTTACGAGCAGTACTTC. Translating it yields CASSSLTGGGYEQYF.